The 32 T cell receptor beta chains below all came from one sample that was sequenced in a study of Ad26.COV2.S vaccination and SARS-CoV-2 variants. Produced via immunoSEQ multiplex PCR; TCRdb's table is partial and in-frame only. The sample consists of about 350,000 clones, 75% to 90% of them appearing once. As to treatment: 15 to 20 received Ad26.COV2.S at low or high dose, single or two shots; five or six received placebo; per-sample allocation not given. Day 63 following the first vaccine or placebo injection was when the samples were taken. Sequenced material: peripheral blood, taken in a trial of Ad26.COV2.S vaccine versus placebo. Receptor source: a person aged 18-65 years who received the Ad26.COV2.S COVID-19 vaccine or a placebo.

V is TRBV5-6 and J is TRBJ2-7; the match to TRBD2 covers 7 bases. Germline V gene sequence: CDR1 SGHDT, CDR2 YYEEEE. The CDR3 contains 13 residues. Germline trimming cut 6 bases from V and 2 bases from J; bases unmatched to any gene: 5. For the CDR3, the DNA is TGTGCCAGCACCCGTAGCGGGCCCTACGAGCAGTACTTC. It translates to CASTRSGPYEQYF.

The DNA of the CDR3 is TGTGCCAGTAGTGGTTCGACAGGGGGAGTAGGACGTCAGCCCCAGCATTTT. As protein: CASSGSTGGVGRQPQHF. The chain is built from TRBV19 and TRBJ1-5; 9 nucleotides align to TRBD1. The CDR3 runs to 17 residues. The germline gives CDR1 LNHDA, CDR2 SQIVND (reference sequence). V was clipped by 5 bases and J by 6 bases; unmatched bases: 14.

The chain couples TRBV6-5 to TRBJ1-1; 8 bases match TRBD1. Germline V gives CDR1 MNHEY, CDR2 SVGAGI. Trimming took 11 bases from V and 3 from J; bases not matched to a gene: 11. The CDR3 runs 14 residues. The CDR3 spells CAGGDRGKYTEAFF. CDR3 DNA sequence: TGTGCCGGCGGCGACAGGGGTAAATACACTGAAGCTTTCTTT.

The genes are TRBV28 and TRBJ2-1; D call uncertain. This CDR3 has 11 amino acids. CDR1 and CDR2 from the germline V gene are MDHEN and SYDVKM. V lost 8 bases and J 1 base, leaving 3 bases between the germline ends. The CDR3 region is CASGSYNEQFF. Written as DNA, the CDR3 is TGTGCCAGCGGATCCTACAATGAGCAGTTCTTC. The full variable domain, in which reference TRBV28 and TRBJ2-1 provide the parts outside the CDR3, is DVKVTQSSRYLVKRTGEKVFLECVQDMDHENMFWYRQDPGLGLRLIYFSYDVKMKEKGDIPEGYSVSREKKERFSLILESASTNQTSMYLCASGSYNEQFFGPGTRLTVL.

The chain carries TRBV11-2 and TRBJ2-3, with no clear D. V shed 5 bases and J shed 2 bases, with 14 bases lying between them. The CDR3 length is 15 residues. Germline V CDR1 and CDR2: SGHAT, FQNNGV. The CDR3 spells CASSVRGRNTDTQYF. The CDR3 bases are TGTGCCAGCAGCGTCCGTGGACGGAACACAGATACGCAGTATTTT.

The chain is built from TRBV5-8 and TRBJ1-6; the D gene is possibly TRBD1 (5 bases). This CDR3 has 15 residues. V dropped 0 bases and J dropped 11 bases, with 15 bases sitting between them. Germline V gene lookup returns CDR1 SGHTS and CDR2 YDEGEE. CDR3 region: CASSLGAQGYTPLHF. The CDR3 DNA is TGTGCCAGCAGCTTGGGGGCTCAGGGTTATACACCCCTCCACTTT.

This sequence joins TRBV5-1 and TRBJ1-2, with TRBD1 matching 9 bases. Germline CDR1 is SGHRS and CDR2 is YFSETQ. J lost 4 bases, V lost 0 bases, and 4 bases had no gene match. This CDR3 has 15 amino acids. This CDR3 is CASSLGDRVPYGYTF. CDR3 sequence (DNA): TGCGCCAGCAGCTTGGGGGACAGGGTCCCCTATGGCTACACCTTC.

Turning to this clone: The germline gene is not matched at one end of the junction; a read error may be the cause. The chain couples TRBV5-8 to TRBJ1-4; 10 bases align to TRBD1. CDR3 length equals 16 residues. Germline V gene data show CDR1 as SGHTS and CDR2 as YDEGEE. The CDR3 loop is CTSSTRQGAENEKLFF. In DNA form, the CDR3 reads TGTACCAGCAGCACGCGACAGGGGGCGGAAAATGAAAAACTGTTTTTT. The full variable domain, its missing parts supplied by reference TRBV5-8 and TRBJ1-4, is EAGVTQSPTHLIKTRGQQATLRCSPISGHTSVYWYQQALGLGLQFLLWYDEGEERNRGNFPPRFSGRQFPNYSSELNVNALELEDSALYLCTSSTRQGAENEKLFFGSGTQLSVL.

The genes are TRBV7-3 and TRBJ2-5, with 9 nucleotides matching TRBD1. V lost 5 bases and J lost 5; bases outside the gene matches: 9. Germline V gene data show CDR1 as SGHTA and CDR2 as FQGTGA. The CDR3 loop spans 15 amino acids. CDR3 residues: CASSPWGQGMETQYF. The CDR3 DNA is TGTGCCAGCAGCCCATGGGGACAGGGCATGGAGACCCAGTACTTC. The full variable domain, rest sourced from reference TRBV7-3 and TRBJ2-5, is GAGVSQTPSNKVTEKGKYVELRCDPISGHTALYWYRQSLGQGPEFLIYFQGTGAADDSGLPNDRFFAVRPEGSVSTLKIQRTERGDSAVYLCASSPWGQGMETQYFGPGTRLLVL.

The chain has TRBV4-1 and TRBJ1-5; maybe TRBD1 (6 bases). This CDR3 comprises 15 residues. The V gene lost 5 bases and the J gene lost 4 bases, with 15 bases spanning the gap. Germline-derived CDR1 and CDR2 are MGHRA and YSYEKL. CDR3 sequence (DNA): TGCGCCAGCAGCGCGGCCGGGGGCCTAAATCAGCCCCAGCATTTT. This encodes CASSAAGGLNQPQHF.

Comments on this clone: The same CDR3 is also encoded by other DNA sequences in this sample. The chain uses TRBV5-6 and TRBJ2-7, with D hard to call. The germline CDR1 and CDR2 sequences are SGHDT and YYEEEE. The CDR3 is 12 amino acids. V was pared by 0 bases and J by 5 bases, with 6 bases between. CDR3 coding DNA: TGTGCCAGCAGCTTGGGTACCGACGAGCAGTACTTC. It encodes CASSLGTDEQYF.

The chain couples TRBV6-6 to TRBJ2-5; TRBD2 matches 11 bases. The CDR3 loop spans 15 amino acids. CDR1 and CDR2 (germline): MNHNY, SVGAGI (reference sequence). Trimming at V came to 6 bases and at J to 5 bases, leaving 8 bases not matched to a gene. The CDR3 region has the DNA TGTGCCAGCAGGTCTACTAGCGGGGGAGCCGAGACCCAGTACTTC. Its protein product is CASRSTSGGAETQYF.

The chain carries TRBV18 and TRBJ2-2; no firm D call. The CDR3 spans 17 residues. Germline CDR1 KGHSH, CDR2 LQKENI. Trimming shortened V by 3 bases and J by 0 bases, and 14 bases separated the two germline ends. CDR3 region: CASSPNREFANTGELFF. CDR3 nucleotide sequence: TGTGCCAGCTCACCCAACAGAGAGTTCGCGAACACCGGGGAGCTGTTTTTT.

V is TRBV19 and J is TRBJ1-5, with D possibly matching TRBD1 (5 bases). The V gene's germline CDR1 is LNHDA and CDR2 SQIVND (reference sequence). V was trimmed by 7 bases and J by 0 bases, leaving 13 bases between them. CDR3 size: 15 residues. This chain's CDR3 is CASTKDSGSNQPQHF. The CDR3 nucleotides read TGTGCCAGTACCAAAGACAGCGGTAGCAATCAGCCCCAGCATTTT.

The chain recombines TRBV19 with TRBJ1-5; D ambiguous. CDR3 length equals 15 residues. CDR1 is LNHDA, CDR2 SQIVND, per germline (reference sequence). The V and J ends lost 5 bases and 0 bases respectively, with 11 bases between them. The CDR3 coding sequence is TGTGCCAGTAGTCCCTTTGGGTATAGCAATCAGCCCCAGCATTTT. Its protein product is CASSPFGYSNQPQHF.

This clone came up once. The chain employs TRBV20-1 and TRBJ2-1, with unresolved D. The CDR3 totals 13 residues. The V end was cut by 3 bases, the J end by 5 bases, with 11 bases between. Germline CDR1 and CDR2: DFQATT and SNEGSKA (reference sequence). The CDR3 coding sequence is TGCAGTGCTAGTCATTGGAGAGACAATGAGCAGTTCTTC. This gives the protein CSASHWRDNEQFF.

The V and J genes are TRBV9 and TRBJ1-2; 9 nucleotides agree with TRBD1. After removal of 3 bases from V and 2 bases from J, the junction contained 8 bases not matched to a gene. Germline V CDR1 and CDR2: SGDLS, YYNGEE. This CDR3 has 16 amino acids. This chain's CDR3 is CASSGKGQGGNYGYTF. DNA of the CDR3: TGTGCCAGCAGCGGAAAGGGACAGGGCGGGAACTATGGCTACACCTTC. Full variable domain (missing parts from reference TRBV9 and TRBJ1-2): DSGVTQTPKHLITATGQRVTLRCSPRSGDLSVYWYQQSLDQGLQFLIQYYNGEERAKGNILERFSAQQFPDLHSELNLSSLELGDSALYFCASSGKGQGGNYGYTFGSGTRLTVV.

This sequence joins TRBV28 and TRBJ1-5; TRBD1 aligns across 8 bases. V was pared by 5 bases and J by 6 bases, with 12 bases of the junction left unmatched. The CDR3 is 16 amino acids. Germline CDR1 reads MDHEN; CDR2 reads SYDVKM. The CDR3 DNA reads as TGTGCCAGCAGTCCACTTCTGACAGGGGACCTTCAGCCCCAGCATTTT. Protein product: CASSPLLTGDLQPQHF.

The chain uses TRBV27 and TRBJ2-5; the D gene is possibly TRBD1 (5 bases). Per germline, CDR1 MNHEY and CDR2 SMNVEV (reference sequence). The CDR3 totals 13 residues. Trimming took off 6 bases at V and 2 bases at J, with 10 bases between the two ends. CDR3 DNA: TGTGCCAGCAGAAAGACAGAACAAGAGACCCAGTACTTC. It yields the protein CASRKTEQETQYF.

V is TRBV15 and J is TRBJ2-5; 11 nucleotides align to TRBD2. Germline lookup yields CDR1 LNHNV and CDR2 YYDKDF (reference sequence). The CDR3 runs 18 residues. The V segment lost 0 bases and the J segment 2 bases; nucleotides outside the gene matches: 8. The CDR3 is CATSRDRGLAATQETQYF. Here the CDR3 DNA reads TGTGCCACCAGCAGAGACCGGGGACTAGCGGCCACGCAAGAGACCCAGTACTTC.

CDR3 coding DNA: TGTGCCAGCACCCAAGTGCTTCGTGAAGCTTTCTTT. It specifies CASTQVLREAFF. The V gene is TRBV12-3 or TRBV12-4, the J gene TRBJ1-1, with D hard to call. V was trimmed by 7 bases and J by 7 bases, leaving 13 bases between them. The CDR3 has 12 residues.

This clone was observed once. The chain joins TRBV19 to TRBJ2-3; 11 nucleotides align to TRBD2. The ends lost 3 bases at V and 5 bases at J; junction bases unmatched: 7. Germline-derived CDR1 and CDR2 are LNHDA and SQIVND (reference sequence). The CDR3 consists of 16 residues. The CDR3 nucleotides are TGTGCCAGTAGTATTAGACTAGCGGGGAGGGGAGATACGCAGTATTTT. Protein sequence: CASSIRLAGRGDTQYF.

As DNA, the CDR3 is TGTGCCAGCAGCAAAAGGCCGCCCGAAGCTTTCTTT. Translated: CASSKRPPEAFF. The V call is TRBV28, the J call TRBJ1-1; D unclear. Germline loops: CDR1 MDHEN, CDR2 SYDVKM. V dropped 6 bases and J dropped 8 bases, with 13 bases sitting between them. This CDR3 has 12 amino acids.

This clone has just one count. The CDR3 protein is CASSLMGGTEAFF. The CDR3 DNA sequence: TGTGCCAGCAGTTTAATGGGGGGCACTGAAGCTTTCTTT. This chain connects TRBV12-3 or TRBV12-4 to TRBJ1-1, with D possibly being TRBD1 (5 bases). Trimming cost V 2 bases and J 4 bases, with 8 bases left between them. CDR3 length: 13 amino acids.

The gene calls are TRBV18 and TRBJ2-7; D might be TRBD1 (6 bases). Germline V gives CDR1 KGHSH, CDR2 LQKENI. The V and J ends lost 1 base and 3 bases respectively, with 7 bases between them. The CDR3 runs 13 residues. The CDR3 DNA sequence: TGTGCCAGCTCACCACGGACAGACTACGAGCAGTACTTC. This sequence encodes CASSPRTDYEQYF.

This chain joins TRBV7-2 and TRBJ2-7, with TRBD1 matching 9 bases. Per the germline V gene, CDR1 is SGHTA and CDR2 is FQGNSA. The CDR3 has 16 amino acids. V trimming: 1 base; J trimming: 3 bases; junction bases outside the gene matches: 7. The CDR3, as DNA: TGTGCCAGCAGCTTAGAAAGGGGGGGACAGGGCTACGAGCAGTACTTC. This gives the protein CASSLERGGQGYEQYF. Filled out from reference TRBV7-2 and TRBJ2-7, the complete variable domain reads GAGVSQSPSNKVTEKGKDVELRCDPISGHTALYWYRQSLGQGLEFLIYFQGNSAPDKSGLPSDRFSAERTGGSVSTLTIQRTQQEDSAVYLCASSLERGGQGYEQYFGPGTRLTVT.

This clone was observed once. This chain joins TRBV12-3 or TRBV12-4 and TRBJ2-1; D may correspond to TRBD1 or TRBD2 (5 bases each). V lost 6 bases and J 5 bases, leaving 8 bases between the germline ends. The CDR3 spans 12 residues. The CDR3 coding sequence is TGTGCCAGCAGACGGGGCCACAATGAGCAGTTCTTC. Translated, it gives CASRRGHNEQFF.

In its sample, this clone was seen once. V and J are TRBV28 and TRBJ1-3; D is uncertain. CDR1 MDHEN and CDR2 SYDVKM come from the germline V gene. This CDR3 is built from 16 residues. The ends were cut back, 8 bases at V and 2 bases at J, with 19 bases in the middle. The CDR3 coding sequence is TGTGCCAGCTCCCAACCCGAACGACGGACTGGAAACACCATATATTTT. It translates to CASSQPERRTGNTIYF.

The chain links TRBV5-4 to TRBJ1-2; tentative D call: TRBD1 (5 bases). This CDR3 contains 13 residues. The germline gives CDR1 SGHNT, CDR2 YYREEE (reference sequence). Trimming shortened V by 2 bases and J by 4 bases, and 9 bases separated the two germline ends. CDR3 sequence reads: CASSFGGSYGYTF. CDR3 DNA sequence: TGTGCCAGCAGCTTCGGGGGGAGCTATGGCTACACCTTC.

This clone turned up a few times. The genes are TRBV4-2 and TRBJ1-6; D unclear. Germline V gene lookup returns CDR1 LGHNA and CDR2 YNFKEQ. V dropped 0 bases and J dropped 5 bases, with 11 bases sitting between them. This CDR3 contains 16 residues. CDR3 region: CASSQDPLRDNSPLHF. The DNA for the CDR3 is TGTGCCAGCAGCCAAGATCCACTTAGGGATAATTCACCCCTCCACTTT.

As concerns this clone: The sample has other DNA sequences that encode this CDR3 too. The chain joins TRBV7-9 to TRBJ1-2; D uncertain. CDR1 is SEHNR and CDR2 is FQNEAQ in the germline V gene (reference sequence). The CDR3 contains 12 residues. Trimming took 3 bases from V and 2 from J, leaving 4 bases between them. This CDR3 reads CASSLGNYGYTF. The CDR3 DNA sequence: TGTGCCAGCAGCTTGGGAAACTATGGCTACACCTTC.

V and J are TRBV29-1 and TRBJ2-3; the match to TRBD2 covers 7 bases. The J segment lost 8 bases and the V segment lost 5 bases, leaving 10 bases of the junction unmatched. Germline V gene sequence: CDR1 SQVTM, CDR2 ANQGSEA. This CDR3 spans 13 amino acids. Written as DNA, the CDR3 is TGCAGCGTTCCGGGCGGGAGTAGAGGTACGCAGTATTTT. It is translated as CSVPGGSRGTQYF.